This T cell receptor beta chain was identified in a study of control samples from healthy donors and cancer patients. Assay: immunoSEQ multiplex PCR; the TCRdb copy retains only in-frame clones and omits some. Of 150,000 to 200,000 clones listed, nearly 90% are singletons. Sequencing was done on a sample of blood. The TCR originated in a woman between 45 and 65 years old in good health.

The CDR3 DNA follows: TGTGCCAGCAGCTTAGGGGTTCTCACCGGGGAGCTGTTTTTT. It encodes CASSLGVLTGELFF. This chain links TRBV5-4 with TRBJ2-2; possibly TRBD1 for D (5 bases). This CDR3 region has 14 residues. The germline V and J ends were trimmed by 2 bases and 4 bases, with 9 bases remaining between them. The V gene's germline CDR1 is SGHNT and CDR2 YYREEE (reference sequence).